The 12 T cell receptor beta chains listed next were all sequenced from one sample in a study of spatial heterogeneity in lung cancer. TCRdb re-called the 5' RACE reads with MiXCR, one entry per CDR3 protein. The sample has more than 75,000 distinct CDR3 sequences, roughly 19% seen once; the top ten hold just over 20%. Time point defined: blood at routine non-recurrence follow-up after resection. The sample was PBMCs, taken at follow-up. The receptors were gathered from a male donor with early-stage non-small cell lung cancer.

The V gene is TRBV12-3 or TRBV12-4, the J gene TRBJ1-3; 8 positions match TRBD1. The junction had 8 bases not matched to a gene; V was cut back by 3 bases and J by 1 base. CDR3 size: 17 residues. CDR3 protein: CASSLGRNRGSGNTIYF. The CDR3, as DNA: TGTGCCAGCAGTTTGGGTCGGAACAGGGGGTCTGGAAACACCATATATTTT.

There are many counts of this clonotype. J is TRBJ1-1 and V is TRBV4-1; tentative D call: TRBD1 (5 bases). The length of the CDR3 is 16 residues. The V end lost 3 bases, the J end lost 3 bases, and 17 bases lay between the germline ends. Germline lookup yields CDR1 MGHRA and CDR2 YSYEKL. CDR3 residues: CASSQKESQGYTEAFF. CDR3 bases: TGCGCCAGCAGCCAGAAAGAGAGCCAGGGTTACACTGAAGCTTTCTTT.

V is TRBV7-2 and J is TRBJ2-3, with TRBD1 identical over 10 bases. The V segment lost 3 bases and the J segment 4 bases; nucleotides outside the gene matches: 4. Germline-derived CDR1 and CDR2 are SGHTA and FQGNSA. The CDR3 loop spans 15 amino acids. CDR3: CASSFGQGVADTQYF. The CDR3 DNA reads TGTGCCAGCAGCTTCGGACAGGGGGTGGCAGATACGCAGTATTTT.

The chain links TRBV6-5 to TRBJ2-7; D uncertain. Germline lookup yields CDR1 MNHEY and CDR2 SVGAGI. V dropped 0 bases and J dropped 2 bases, with 14 bases sitting between them. The CDR3 is 16 amino acids. CDR3 in amino acids: CASSYSTSGIPYEQYV. The CDR3 bases are TGTGCCAGCAGTTACTCGACGTCTGGAATCCCCTACGAGCAGTACGTC.

This clonotype was recorded a few times. The CDR3 sequence: CASSLAGWGSNQPQHF. Here the CDR3 DNA reads TGTGCCAGCAGCTTAGCGGGTTGGGGGAGCAATCAGCCCCAGCATTTT. The V call is TRBV7-2, the J call TRBJ1-5, with D tentatively TRBD1 (5 bases). Trimming took 0 bases from V and 1 from J, leaving 10 bases between them. The CDR3 contains 16 residues. Germline V gives CDR1 SGHTA, CDR2 FQGNSA.

The count of this clonotype is one. The conserved final phenylalanine or tryptophan is absent from the CDR3, which likely points to a read error. V and J are TRBV3-1 and TRBJ2-1; D is undetermined. CDR1 is LGHDT, CDR2 YNNKEL, per germline (reference sequence). The V end was cut by 3 bases, the J end by 9 bases, with 12 bases between. This CDR3 is 13 amino acids long. The CDR3 here is CASSHRNPPEQFS. The CDR3 DNA reads as TGTGCCAGCAGCCACAGGAACCCTCCTGAGCAGTTCTCC.

In its sample, this clonotype was seen many times. This chain connects TRBV24-1 to TRBJ1-1, with TRBD1 identical over 8 bases. The CDR3 sequence is 13 residues long. Trimming took 9 bases from V and 9 from J; bases not matched to a gene: 11. The germline V gene has CDR1 KGHDR and CDR2 SFDVKD. The CDR3 loop reads CATFWDRRGKAFF. For the CDR3, the DNA is TGTGCCACCTTCTGGGACAGGCGGGGCAAAGCTTTCTTT.

This clonotype has at least ten counts. J is TRBJ1-3 and V is TRBV4-1; D is possibly TRBD1 (5 bases). Germline CDR1 and CDR2: MGHRA and YSYEKL. The CDR3 is 18 residues long. V was cut by 1 base and J by 3 bases, with 19 bases left in between. The CDR3 coding sequence is TGCGCCAGCAGCCAAGGGGAAGGCAGGGAAAAAGGTGGAAACACCATATATTTT. Translation gives CASSQGEGREKGGNTIYF.

CDR3 region: CASSPSGADTGELFF. CDR3 nucleotides: TGTGCCAGCAGCCCGAGCGGGGCGGACACCGGGGAGCTGTTTTTT. V and J are TRBV9 and TRBJ2-2; 7 bases agree with TRBD2. Germline values: CDR1 SGDLS, CDR2 YYNGEE. The CDR3 is made up of 15 amino acids. J gave up 3 bases and V 4 bases, and 6 bases lay outside the gene matches.

V usage is TRBV5-6 and J usage is TRBJ2-3, with 9 bases matching TRBD2. This CDR3 is built from 16 residues. CDR1 is SGHDT and CDR2 is YYEEEE in the germline V gene. J lost 4 bases, V lost 6 bases, and 12 bases had no gene match. This CDR3 reads CASTPEASGTSDTQYF. In DNA, the CDR3 is TGTGCCAGCACCCCCGAGGCTAGCGGGACTTCAGATACGCAGTATTTT.

This chain links TRBV5-4 with TRBJ1-3, with D uncertain. This CDR3 spans 14 amino acids. Germline-derived CDR1 and CDR2 are SGHNT and YYREEE (reference sequence). The V and J ends lost 3 bases and 0 bases respectively, with 7 bases between them. CDR3 sequence (DNA): TGTGCCAGCAGCTCGGACCCCTCTGGAAACACCATATATTTT. Translation gives CASSSDPSGNTIYF.

The table lists this clonotype with many counts. The J gene is TRBJ1-5, the V gene TRBV2; D may be TRBD1 (6 bases). This CDR3 spans 15 amino acids. CDR1 and CDR2 from the germline V gene are SNHLY and FYNNEI. Trimming cost V 6 bases and J 5 bases, with 17 bases left between them. CDR3 sequence reads: CASRRGEGGHQPQHF. CDR3 bases: TGTGCCAGCAGGAGGGGGGAGGGTGGACATCAGCCCCAGCATTTT.